The clone carrying this T cell receptor beta chain was counted many times. Its antigen is as yet unknown. The sample originates from a study of CD8 T cells in ankylosing spondylitis. Whole-study findings and limits: Peripheral blood samples showed relatively rare disease-linked clones, and these clones were CD8+. Researchers reportedly found disease-linked clones significantly enriched in matched ankylosing spondylitis synovial fluid. In ankylosing spondylitis blood, a motif of fewer than 10 highly homologous TCR beta variants appeared characteristic.

As the method for making TCR beta libraries, quantitative 5'-RACE with molecular barcodes was used. TCRdb reanalysed the 5' RACE reads using MiXCR and keeps one entry per CDR3 protein. The sample holds roughly 490,000 distinct CDR3 sequences; approximately 5% are singletons and the top ten take around 3.6%. CDR3 length: 14 residues. The ends lost 3 bases at V and 4 bases at J; junction bases unmatched: 3. From germline, CDR1 is LGHNA and CDR2 YNFKEQ. This sequence joins TRBV4-2 and TRBJ2-7, with TRBD1 matching 10 bases. This clonotype was obtained from a male donor with ankylosing spondylitis. Specimen: blood, either unsorted or a sorted T cell fraction (not recorded which). The CDR3: CASSQGQGTYEQYF. As DNA, the CDR3 is TGTGCCAGCAGCCAGGGACAGGGGACATACGAGCAGTACTTC.